The next 19 T cell receptor beta chains were all read from a single sample in a study of cytomegalovirus exposure and HLA in healthy donors. The primer mix had 60 Vbeta and 13 Jbeta primers. Assay: immunoSEQ multiplex PCR; the TCRdb copy retains only in-frame clones and omits some. The listing records some 130,000 clones. Material for sequencing was PBMCs. Receptors were obtained from a woman in her thirties or forties in good health and CMV-seropositive.

CDR3 loop: CASSPPSGSEQFF. CDR3 sequence (DNA): TGTGCCAGCAGTCCCCCTTCCGGGAGCGAGCAGTTCTTC. The chain couples TRBV28 to TRBJ2-1; a weak D match, TRBD2 (6 bases). Germline CDR1 MDHEN, CDR2 SYDVKM. Trimming cost V 5 bases and J 10 bases, with 15 bases left between them. The CDR3 totals 13 residues.

V usage is TRBV7-3 and J usage is TRBJ2-3, with TRBD2 matching 8 bases. The germline V gene encodes CDR1 SGHTA and CDR2 FQGTGA. The CDR3 extends over 14 amino acids. Trimming took 5 bases from V and 7 from J; bases not matched to a gene: 8. The CDR3 protein is CASSPNGLAHTQYF. CDR3 nucleotides: TGTGCCAGCAGCCCGAACGGACTAGCACATACGCAGTATTTT.

CDR3 DNA: TGTGCCAAGGGCCTAGCCGATGAGCAGTTCTTC. This translates into CAKGLADEQFF. V and J are TRBV2 and TRBJ2-1; possible D gene TRBD2, 5 bases. The CDR3 contains 11 residues. Trimming shortened V by 10 bases and J by 8 bases, and 12 bases separated the two germline ends. The V gene's germline CDR1 is SNHLY and CDR2 FYNNEI.

The V gene is TRBV4-1, the J gene TRBJ2-3; D is possibly TRBD2 (5 bases). The V end was cut by 4 bases, the J end by 0 bases, with 11 bases between. The CDR3 covers 15 residues. CDR1 and CDR2 from the germline V gene are MGHRA and YSYEKL. In DNA, the CDR3 is TGCGCCAGCAGCCTTGTAGCGACTAGCACAGATACGCAGTATTTT. Encoded protein: CASSLVATSTDTQYF.

The chain uses TRBV2 and TRBJ1-1, with D maybe TRBD1 (5 bases). V was shortened by 2 bases and J by 5 bases, with 12 bases between the two germline ends. This CDR3 comprises 14 residues. Germline loops: CDR1 SNHLY, CDR2 FYNNEI. The CDR3 coding sequence is TGTGCCAGCAGTGAATCGGGGGGGGAAACTGAAGCTTTCTTT. Translated: CASSESGGETEAFF.

The chain joins TRBV28 to TRBJ1-4; 9 bases are a match to TRBD1. Losses at the gene ends were 10 bases for V and 3 bases for J; bases not matched to a gene: 9. The CDR3 covers 15 residues. CDR1 is MDHEN, CDR2 SYDVKM, per germline. The CDR3 sequence: CATAGTGNSNEKLFF. CDR3 bases: TGTGCCACCGCCGGGACAGGGAATTCTAATGAAAAACTGTTTTTT.

The gene calls are TRBV11-2 and TRBJ2-6; D call uncertain. The V end was cut by 5 bases, the J end by 13 bases, with 9 bases between. The CDR3 is 11 residues long. Germline CDR1 reads SGHAT; CDR2 reads FQNNGV. The chain's CDR3 is CASSTFSVLTF. DNA for the CDR3: TGTGCCAGCAGCACCTTTAGTGTCCTGACTTTC.

This sequence joins TRBV5-4 and TRBJ2-1; the D is unclear. Per the germline V gene, CDR1 is SGHNT and CDR2 is YYREEE (reference sequence). This CDR3 spans 14 amino acids. V gave up 2 bases and J gave up 1 base, with 7 bases separating them. The CDR3 region has the DNA TGTGCCAGCAGCTTCGCAGAATCCTACAATGAGCAGTTCTTC. Protein sequence: CASSFAESYNEQFF.

The chain joins TRBV28 to TRBJ1-1, with D possibly being TRBD1 (6 bases). Germline assignment: CDR1 MDHEN and CDR2 SYDVKM. The CDR3 consists of 15 residues. V shed 5 bases and J shed 7 bases, with 20 bases lying between them. The CDR3 DNA reads TGTGCCAGCAGTAATCCACAGGGACGGGTCGGTGAAGCTTTCTTT. Translating it yields CASSNPQGRVGEAFF.

This chain uses TRBV9 with TRBJ1-5; D gene unclear. There are 14 residues in the CDR3. With 2 bases removed from V and 0 bases from J, the gap between germline ends came to 6 bases. CDR1 and CDR2 (germline): SGDLS, YYNGEE. In nucleotides, the CDR3 is TGTGCCAGCAGCGTGGCGGGTAGCAATCAGCCCCAGCATTTT. The encoded protein is CASSVAGSNQPQHF.

This chain joins TRBV28 and TRBJ1-5; 8 bases map to TRBD1. The germline V gene encodes CDR1 MDHEN and CDR2 SYDVKM. J gave up 9 bases and V 2 bases, and 6 bases lay outside the gene matches. CDR3 length: 14 residues. The CDR3 loop reads CASSLQGAPSPQHF. The CDR3 DNA is TGTGCCAGCAGTTTACAGGGGGCCCCTTCGCCCCAGCATTTT.

The chain combines TRBV7-9 with TRBJ2-1; D might be TRBD1 (6 bases). V was pared by 7 bases and J by 4 bases, with 17 bases between. The CDR3 has 15 amino acids. CDR1 is SEHNR, CDR2 FQNEAQ, per germline (reference sequence). CDR3 sequence reads: CASNKQGDPYNEQFF. The CDR3 DNA is TGTGCCAGCAACAAACAGGGAGACCCGTACAATGAGCAGTTCTTC.

The rearrangement uses TRBV5-1 and TRBJ2-1, with D possibly matching TRBD2 (6 bases). This CDR3 comprises 16 residues. The V end was cut by 6 bases, the J end by 3 bases, with 19 bases between. Germline values: CDR1 SGHRS, CDR2 YFSETQ. In DNA, the CDR3 is TGCGCCAGCAAAAAGGACTATCCGATAGTCTACAATGAGCAGTTCTTC. Its protein is CASKKDYPIVYNEQFF.

This chain joins TRBV19 and TRBJ1-1, with D possibly matching TRBD1 (5 bases). CDR3 length: 14 residues. V gave up 4 bases and J gave up 4 bases, with 13 bases separating them. From germline, CDR1 is LNHDA and CDR2 SQIVND (reference sequence). As DNA, the CDR3 is TGTGCCAGTAGTAGAGACAGTGGCAGCACTGAAGCTTTCTTT. It yields the protein CASSRDSGSTEAFF.

The chain uses TRBV6-1 and TRBJ1-6; 8 nucleotides align to TRBD1. CDR1 and CDR2 from the germline V gene are MNHNS and SASEGT. This CDR3 has 15 residues. The junction had 8 bases not matched to a gene; V was cut back by 3 bases and J by 10 bases. Written as DNA, the CDR3 is TGTGCCAGCAGTGAGGTGGGGACAGGAGACTCACCCCTCCACTTT. Protein sequence: CASSEVGTGDSPLHF.

V and J are TRBV7-2 and TRBJ2-1, with 8 bases matching TRBD2. The CDR3 is 15 residues long. The J segment lost 3 bases and the V segment lost 5 bases, leaving 6 bases of the junction unmatched. CDR1 SGHTA and CDR2 FQGNSA come from the germline V gene. The CDR3 nucleotides read TGTGCCAGCAGCCCAAGCGGGGGTCTCTACAATGAGCAGTTCTTC. It translates to CASSPSGGLYNEQFF.

The CDR3 reads CASSLKDSQQFF. In nucleotides, the CDR3 is TGTGCCAGCAGCTTAAAAGACAGCCAGCAGTTCTTC. V gene TRBV7-7 combines with J gene TRBJ2-1; D might be TRBD1 (5 bases). Germline CDR1 SSHAT, CDR2 FNYEAQ (reference sequence). Trimming shortened V by 2 bases and J by 11 bases, and 10 bases separated the two germline ends. This CDR3 is 12 amino acids long.

The V gene is TRBV7-6, the J gene TRBJ2-3; TRBD2 matches at 12 bases. This CDR3 contains 14 residues. Looked up from germline, CDR1 is SGHVS and CDR2 is FNYEAQ. The trim removed 5 bases at V and 8 bases at J, leaving 5 bases unmatched. The CDR3 DNA reads TGTGCCAGCAGCGCACTAGCGGGAGGTGGTACGCAGTATTTT. Its translation: CASSALAGGGTQYF.

V and J are TRBV7-2 and TRBJ1-5; D perhaps matches TRBD1 (6 bases). V shed 5 bases and J shed 1 base, with 12 bases lying between them. Germline V gene sequence: CDR1 SGHTA, CDR2 FQGNSA. The CDR3 covers 15 residues. Written as DNA, the CDR3 is TGTGCCAGCAGCCAGGACAGATCAAGCAATCAGCCCCAGCATTTT. This gives the protein CASSQDRSSNQPQHF.